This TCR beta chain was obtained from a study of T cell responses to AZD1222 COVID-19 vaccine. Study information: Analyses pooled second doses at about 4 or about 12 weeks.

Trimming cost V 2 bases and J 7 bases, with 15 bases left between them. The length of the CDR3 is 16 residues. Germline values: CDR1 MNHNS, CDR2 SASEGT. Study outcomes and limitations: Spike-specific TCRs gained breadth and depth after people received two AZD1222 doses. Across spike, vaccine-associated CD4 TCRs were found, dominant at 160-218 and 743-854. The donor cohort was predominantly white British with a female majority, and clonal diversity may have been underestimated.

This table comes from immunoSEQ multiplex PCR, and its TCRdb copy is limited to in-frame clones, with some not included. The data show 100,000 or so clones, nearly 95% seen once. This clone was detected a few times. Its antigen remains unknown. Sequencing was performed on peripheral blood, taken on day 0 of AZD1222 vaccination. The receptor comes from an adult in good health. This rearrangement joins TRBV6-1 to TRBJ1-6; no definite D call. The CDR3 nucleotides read TGTGCCAGCAGTGAATTTAGCGGTAATGGGAATTCACCCCTCCACTTT. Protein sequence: CASSEFSGNGNSPLHF.